This TCR beta chain was sequenced during a study of cytomegalovirus exposure and HLA in healthy donors. On this clone: No antigen is known for it.

Germline V CDR1 and CDR2: LNHDA, SQIVND (reference sequence). V lost 7 bases and J lost 8, with 20 bases in between. The CDR3 consists of 14 residues. 60 Vbeta and 13 Jbeta primers were used in PCR. Data came from immunoSEQ multiplex PCR; TCRdb stores just in-frame clones and leaves some out. The table has 150,000 to 200,000 clones, 78% seen once. Study-level points and caveats: Analyses of presence and absence presupposed an approximately uniform sequencing depth across donors.

This rearrangement joins TRBV19 to TRBJ1-2; tentative D call: TRBD1 (6 bases). Source material: PBMCs. This sequence originates from a woman in her 30s in good health and CMV-seropositive. The chain's CDR3 is CASMIQGFRRGYTF. The CDR3 region has the DNA TGTGCCAGTATGATACAGGGCTTTCGTCGGGGCTACACCTTC.